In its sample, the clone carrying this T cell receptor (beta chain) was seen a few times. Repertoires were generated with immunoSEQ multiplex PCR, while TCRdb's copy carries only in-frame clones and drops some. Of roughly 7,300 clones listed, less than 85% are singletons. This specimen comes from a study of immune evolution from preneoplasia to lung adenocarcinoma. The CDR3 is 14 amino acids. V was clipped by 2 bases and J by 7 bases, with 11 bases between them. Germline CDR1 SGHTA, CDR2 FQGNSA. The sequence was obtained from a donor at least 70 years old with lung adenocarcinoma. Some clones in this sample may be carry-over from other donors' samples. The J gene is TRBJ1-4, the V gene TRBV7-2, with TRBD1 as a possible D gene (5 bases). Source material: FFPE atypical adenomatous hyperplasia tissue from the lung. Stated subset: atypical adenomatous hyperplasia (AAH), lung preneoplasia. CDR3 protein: CASSLNLGGEKLFF. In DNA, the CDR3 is TGTGCCAGCAGCTTAAACCTGGGGGGTGAAAAACTGTTTTTT.